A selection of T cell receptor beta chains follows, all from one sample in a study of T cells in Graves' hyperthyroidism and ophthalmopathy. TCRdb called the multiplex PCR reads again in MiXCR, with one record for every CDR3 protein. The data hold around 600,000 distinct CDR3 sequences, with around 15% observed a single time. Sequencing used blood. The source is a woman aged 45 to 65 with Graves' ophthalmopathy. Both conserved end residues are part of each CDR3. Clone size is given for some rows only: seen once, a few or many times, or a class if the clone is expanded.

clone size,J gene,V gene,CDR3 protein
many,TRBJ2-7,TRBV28,CASSERTSHFYEQYF
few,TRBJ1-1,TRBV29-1,CSVWRGVEAFF
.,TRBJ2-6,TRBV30,CAWSPRGYSGANVLTF
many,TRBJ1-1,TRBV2,CASSFRGNEAFF
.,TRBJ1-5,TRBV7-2,CASSYDRVSNQPQHF
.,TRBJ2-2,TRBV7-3,CASSSTSGLGTGELFF
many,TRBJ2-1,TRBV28,CASRDTSGENYNEQFF
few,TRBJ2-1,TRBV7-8,CASTPVGGSYNEQFF
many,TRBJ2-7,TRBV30,CAWSVAGGLYEQYF
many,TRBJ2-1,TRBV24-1,CATSFRNEQFF
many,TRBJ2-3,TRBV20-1,CSARGPHTQYF
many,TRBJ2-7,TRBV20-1,CSASSYYEQYF
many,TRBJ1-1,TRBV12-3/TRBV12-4,CASGGGIDTEAFF
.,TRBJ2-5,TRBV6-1,CASRLARQETQYF
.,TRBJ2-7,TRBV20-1,CSARDPADFSYEQYF
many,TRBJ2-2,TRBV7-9,CASSSGHVTNTGELFF
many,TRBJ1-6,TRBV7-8,CASSDGTGLSSPLHF
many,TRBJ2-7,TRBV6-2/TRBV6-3,CASTRTVGTYEQYF
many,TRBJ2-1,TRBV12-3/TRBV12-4,CASSFGSGRAYNEQFF
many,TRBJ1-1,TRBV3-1,CASSQGGVAFF
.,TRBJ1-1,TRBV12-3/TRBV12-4,CASSYGRYTEAFF
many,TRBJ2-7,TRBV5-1,CASSQGLADAYEQYF
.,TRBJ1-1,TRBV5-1,CASSLAGALETEAFF